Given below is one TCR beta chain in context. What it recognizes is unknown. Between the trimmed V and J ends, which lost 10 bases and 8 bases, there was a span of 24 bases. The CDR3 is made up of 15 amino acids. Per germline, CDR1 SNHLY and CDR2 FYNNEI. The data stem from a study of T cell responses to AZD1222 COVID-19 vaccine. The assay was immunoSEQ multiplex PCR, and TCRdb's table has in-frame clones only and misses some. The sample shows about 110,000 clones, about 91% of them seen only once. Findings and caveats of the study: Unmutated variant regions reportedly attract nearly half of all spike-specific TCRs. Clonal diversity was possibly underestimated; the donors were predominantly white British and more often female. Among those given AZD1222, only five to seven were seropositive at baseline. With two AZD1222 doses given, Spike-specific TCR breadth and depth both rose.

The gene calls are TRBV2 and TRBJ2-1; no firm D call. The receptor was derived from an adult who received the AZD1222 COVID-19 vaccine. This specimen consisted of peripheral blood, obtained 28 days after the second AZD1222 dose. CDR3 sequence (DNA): TGTGCCAACCGCCCGACGTCATCAAGTGGCCATGAGCAGTTCTTC. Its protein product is CANRPTSSSGHEQFF.